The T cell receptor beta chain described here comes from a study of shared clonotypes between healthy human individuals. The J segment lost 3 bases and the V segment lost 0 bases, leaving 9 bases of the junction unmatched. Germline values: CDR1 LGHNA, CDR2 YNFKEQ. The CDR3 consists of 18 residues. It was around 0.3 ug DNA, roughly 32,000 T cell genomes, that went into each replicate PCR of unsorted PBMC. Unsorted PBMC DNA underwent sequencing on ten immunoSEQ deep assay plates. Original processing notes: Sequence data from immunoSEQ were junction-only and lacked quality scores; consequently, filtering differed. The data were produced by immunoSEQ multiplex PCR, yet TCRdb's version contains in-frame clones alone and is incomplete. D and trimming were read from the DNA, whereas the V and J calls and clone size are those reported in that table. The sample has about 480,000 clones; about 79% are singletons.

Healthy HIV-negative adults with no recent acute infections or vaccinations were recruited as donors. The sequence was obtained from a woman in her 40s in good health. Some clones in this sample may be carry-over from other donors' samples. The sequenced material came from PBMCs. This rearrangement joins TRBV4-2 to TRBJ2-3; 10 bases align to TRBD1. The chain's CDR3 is CASSQEKGGQGRTDTQYF. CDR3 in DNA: TGTGCCAGCAGCCAAGAAAAGGGGGGACAGGGGAGGACAGATACGCAGTATTTT.